These T cell receptor beta chains were read from a single sample in a study of CD8 T cells in ankylosing spondylitis. TCRdb itself ran the 5' RACE reads through MiXCR, one entry per CDR3 protein. The sample lists around 160,000 distinct CDR3 sequences; around a tenth were seen once. The sample consisted of blood, either unsorted or a sorted T cell fraction (not recorded which). All receptors come from a male donor with ankylosing spondylitis or in good health (not recorded which). Both conserved end residues are part of each CDR3. The D gene is left open where the match is weak. A row's size may be missing; if present it is once, few, many or a size class.

CDR3nt	CDR3aa	d_gene	v_gene	j_gene	abundance
TGTGCCAGCTTGCAGGCCAGGACGGGGACGCAGTATTTT	CASLQARTGTQYF	.	TRBV2	TRBJ2-3	.
TGTGCCAGCAGTTTCGGGGGGCAGAGGGAGACCCAGTACTTC	CASSFGGQRETQYF	.	TRBV12-3/TRBV12-4	TRBJ2-5	.
TGTGCCAGCAGTTTCCTCTCGGGGCCCCAGCATTTT	CASSFLSGPQHF	.	TRBV28	TRBJ1-5	many
TGTGCCAGCAGGGGGAACGGGGAAAACAATGAGCAGTTCTTC	CASRGNGENNEQFF	.	TRBV6-1	TRBJ2-1	many
TGCGCCAGCAGCTTGGCCGTGACAGCGGGAAATGGCTACACCTTC	CASSLAVTAGNGYTF	.	TRBV5-1	TRBJ1-2	many
TGTGCCAGCAGCCCCTTCGGGGAGACCCAGTACTTC	CASSPFGETQYF	.	TRBV14	TRBJ2-5	many
TGTGCCAGCAGGCCCACAGGACGAAACTACGAGCAGTACTTC	CASRPTGRNYEQYF	.	TRBV27	TRBJ2-7	few
TGCGCCAGCAGCTTGGGGTTAAATGAGCAGTTCTTC	CASSLGLNEQFF	.	TRBV5-1	TRBJ2-1	many
TGTGCCAGCAGTGAATCTGGCAACCTCGTGACCCAGTACTTC	CASSESGNLVTQYF	.	TRBV25-1	TRBJ2-5	.
TGCGCCAGCAGCCTCGAGGGACAGCAACTCACAGATACGCAGTATTTT	CASSLEGQQLTDTQYF	TRBD1	TRBV5-1	TRBJ2-3	many
TGTGCCAGCAGCAAACCCCTGAGGGATACAGACTATGGCTACACCTTC	CASSKPLRDTDYGYTF	.	TRBV21-1	TRBJ1-2	many
TGCAGTGCTCCAGGACTAAGCGGGCCTACCACTGAGCAGTTCTTC	CSAPGLSGPTTEQFF	.	TRBV20-1	TRBJ2-1	many
TGTGCCAGCAGCCCGCAGGGGGCATGGGAGCAGTTCTTC	CASSPQGAWEQFF	TRBD1	TRBV7-9	TRBJ2-1	.
TGTGCCAGCAGTTACTCGATGCAGGGAGCGGATGGCTACACCTTC	CASSYSMQGADGYTF	.	TRBV6-5	TRBJ1-2	many
TGTGCCAGTAGAGCGGGGGGGCCCTCCTACAATGAGCAGTTCTTC	CASRAGGPSYNEQFF	TRBD2	TRBV6-1	TRBJ2-1	many
TGTGCCAGCAGCGTAGCGGGGGCGAGAGAGACCCAGTACTTC	CASSVAGARETQYF	.	TRBV9	TRBJ2-5	many
TGTGCCAGCAGTCCGAGACTAGCGGGGGGCCTCAATGAGCAGTTCTTC	CASSPRLAGGLNEQFF	TRBD2	TRBV27	TRBJ2-1	.
TGCAGTGCTAGAGATCGTCCGGCCAGGGGGAACACCGGGGAGCTGTTTTTT	CSARDRPARGNTGELFF	.	TRBV20-1	TRBJ2-2	many
TGTGCCAGCAGTGTGTATCGGGGCTACGAGCAGTACTTC	CASSVYRGYEQYF	.	TRBV2	TRBJ2-7	.
TGCGCCAGCAGCCAAGACCGGGGGGGGTACAACTATGGCTACACCTTC	CASSQDRGGYNYGYTF	.	TRBV4-3	TRBJ1-2	many
TGTGCCAGCAGCTTAGAAGCGACAGGCCAGTACTTC	CASSLEATGQYF	.	TRBV11-2	TRBJ2-5	.
TGTGCCAGCAGTTGGGACAGGGGGCTTGATCAGCCCCAGCATTTT	CASSWDRGLDQPQHF	TRBD1	TRBV2	TRBJ1-5	.
TGCGCCAGCAGCTCGATGTCTAGGGATACGCAGTATTTT	CASSSMSRDTQYF	.	TRBV5-1	TRBJ2-3	many
TGCAGTGCCCGGACAGGGGGGGGAGTTGGCAATCAGCCCCAGCATTTT	CSARTGGGVGNQPQHF	TRBD1	TRBV20-1	TRBJ1-5	.
TGTGCCAGCAGCGGGGGGGGACAGGGGCAAGAGACCCAGTACTTC	CASSGGGQGQETQYF	TRBD1	TRBV9	TRBJ2-5	.
TGTGCCAGCAGTTTAATCGGGGGGCAAAATCAGCCCCAGCATTTT	CASSLIGGQNQPQHF	.	TRBV12-3/TRBV12-4	TRBJ1-5	.
TGTGCCAGCAGCGAAAGCCCTCTAGCGGGGGACACAGATACGCAGTATTTT	CASSESPLAGDTDTQYF	TRBD2	TRBV9	TRBJ2-3	.
TGCGCCAGCAGCTTAACCGACAGCACAGATACGCAGTATTTT	CASSLTDSTDTQYF	.	TRBV5-1	TRBJ2-3	many
TGCGCCAGCAGCGCCTTAGGGGAGGTCAATCAGCCCCAGCATTTT	CASSALGEVNQPQHF	.	TRBV5-1	TRBJ1-5	many
TGTGCCAGCAGCCTTCGACAGGGCCGAGAGGAACTGTTTTTT	CASSLRQGREELFF	TRBD1	TRBV7-2	TRBJ1-4	many
TGCGCCAGCAGCCCAGGCCTAGGGGGACTAGAAAAAGAGACCCAGTACTTC	CASSPGLGGLEKETQYF	TRBD2	TRBV4-3	TRBJ2-5	.
TGCAGCGTCGTAACCGTAAGGACAGGGATGCAAGAGACCCAGTACTTC	CSVVTVRTGMQETQYF	TRBD1	TRBV29-1	TRBJ2-5	many
TGTGCCAGCAGCCAAGATACAGGGGTCCAGCCCCAGCATTTT	CASSQDTGVQPQHF	TRBD1	TRBV3-1	TRBJ1-5	.
TGTGCCAGCAGCCTAGGTGGAGGTCTCAGCTCCCCGTTCTTC	CASSLGGGLSSPFF	.	TRBV3-1	TRBJ2-1	few
TGTGCCAGCAGCTTCCTAGGGAGTACAGATACGCAGTATTTT	CASSFLGSTDTQYF	.	TRBV5-5	TRBJ2-3	.
TGCAGCGCCGTGGGCGTTTTGGGCACCGGGGAGCTGTTTTTT	CSAVGVLGTGELFF	.	TRBV29-1	TRBJ2-2	many